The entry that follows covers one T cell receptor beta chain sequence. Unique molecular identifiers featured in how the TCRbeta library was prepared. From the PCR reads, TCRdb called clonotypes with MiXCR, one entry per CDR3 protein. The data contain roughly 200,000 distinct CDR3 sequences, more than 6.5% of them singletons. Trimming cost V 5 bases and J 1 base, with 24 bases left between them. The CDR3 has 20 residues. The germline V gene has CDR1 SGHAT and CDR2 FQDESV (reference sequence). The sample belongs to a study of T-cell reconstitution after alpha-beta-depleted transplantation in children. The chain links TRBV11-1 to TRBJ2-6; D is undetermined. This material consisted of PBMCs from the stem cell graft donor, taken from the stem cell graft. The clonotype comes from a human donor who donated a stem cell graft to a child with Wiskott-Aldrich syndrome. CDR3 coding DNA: TGTGCCAGCAGCCTTACTCTGGCCATCGCCCCCACATCTGGGGCCAACGTCCTGACTTTC. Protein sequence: CASSLTLAIAPTSGANVLTF.